The clone carrying this T cell receptor (beta chain) was counted once. Antigen unknown. As to time point: week 11, during vaccination. Vaccinated patients received 300 ug of mutant IDH1 20-mer peptide per dose, with topical imiquimod. The data belong to a study of a mutant IDH1 vaccine in newly diagnosed glioma. The overall study: Initiation of the vaccine course occurred 4-6 weeks after radiotherapy alone, or alongside temozolomide cycles. Previous care, which was radiotherapy, temozolomide, or both, most often involved both.

Sequencing was performed with immunoSEQ multiplex PCR; in TCRdb, only in-frame clones are kept and a portion is missing. Among about 61,000 clones listed, about 80% were seen once. Sequenced here: PBMCs, sampled from a glioma patient whose treatment included an IDH1 peptide vaccine. The sequence came from a man in his fifties with glioma.

The CDR3 DNA reads TGTGCCAGCAGCTTCGGGGCTAGCGGGAGCGATGAGCAGTTCTTC. Encoded protein: CASSFGASGSDEQFF. The gene calls are TRBV7-9 and TRBJ2-1; 10 bases agree with TRBD2. CDR1 and CDR2 (germline): SEHNR, FQNEAQ (reference sequence). CDR3 length equals 15 residues. J lost 8 bases, V lost 3 bases, and 7 bases had no gene match.